The 2 T cell receptor beta chains reported below all come from one sample, sequenced in a study of T cell changes during pregnancy in multiple sclerosis. Using immunoSEQ multiplex PCR, the repertoire was profiled, and TCRdb retains in-frame clones only, with some absent. Among 30,000 or so clones listed, 75% to 90% were seen once. The sequences come from CD8+ T cells from peripheral blood mononuclear cells, collected after pregnancy. All receptors derive from a female donor with multiple sclerosis, enrolled in a pregnancy study.

The rearrangement uses TRBV7-6 and TRBJ2-7, with 10 bases that match TRBD2. Germline-derived CDR1 and CDR2 are SGHVS and FNYEAQ. Germline trimming cut 5 bases from V and 5 bases from J; bases unmatched to any gene: 6. CDR3 length: 14 amino acids. The DNA for the CDR3 is TGTGCCAGCAGCCCTCCTAGCGGGAGTAACGAGCAGTACTTC. This codes for CASSPPSGSNEQYF.

This sequence joins TRBV2 and TRBJ2-1; possibly TRBD2 for D (5 bases). The CDR3 runs to 14 residues. V was cut by 5 bases and J by 0 bases, with 8 bases left in between. Germline-derived CDR1 and CDR2 are SNHLY and FYNNEI. The CDR3 is CASSPRDSYNEQFF. CDR3 DNA sequence: TGTGCCAGCAGTCCCCGGGACTCCTACAATGAGCAGTTCTTC.